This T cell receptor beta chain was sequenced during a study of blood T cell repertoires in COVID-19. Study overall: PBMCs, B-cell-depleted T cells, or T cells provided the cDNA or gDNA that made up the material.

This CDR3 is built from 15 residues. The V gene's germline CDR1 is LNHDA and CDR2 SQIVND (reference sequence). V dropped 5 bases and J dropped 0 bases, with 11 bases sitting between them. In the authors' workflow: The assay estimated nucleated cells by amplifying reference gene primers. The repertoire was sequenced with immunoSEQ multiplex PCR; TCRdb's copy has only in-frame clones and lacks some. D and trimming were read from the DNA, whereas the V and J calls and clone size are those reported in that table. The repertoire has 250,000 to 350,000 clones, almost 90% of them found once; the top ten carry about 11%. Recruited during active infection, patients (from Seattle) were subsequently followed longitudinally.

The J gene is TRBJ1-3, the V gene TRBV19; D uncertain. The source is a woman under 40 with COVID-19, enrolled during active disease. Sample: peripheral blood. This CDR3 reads CASSPGGFSGNTIYF. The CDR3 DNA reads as TGTGCCAGTAGTCCAGGAGGGTTCTCTGGAAACACCATATATTTT.